These 20 T cell receptor beta chains originate from one sample sequenced in a study of tumor-infiltrating lymphocytes in localized non-small cell lung cancer. Only in-frame clones appear in the TCRdb table, and some are missing; sequencing was by immunoSEQ multiplex PCR. The sample consists of 13,000 to 15,000 clones, about two thirds of them appearing once. Material for sequencing was uninvolved lung tissue not adjacent to the tumor. Every receptor here comes from a human donor with non-small cell lung cancer.

The chain couples TRBV2 to TRBJ2-3; 10 nucleotides line up with TRBD1. V lost 4 bases to trimming and J lost 4 bases; unmatched junction nucleotides: 11. Germline lookup yields CDR1 SNHLY and CDR2 FYNNEI. The CDR3 loop spans 17 amino acids. The CDR3 DNA reads TGTGCCAGCAGTGCTCTCTCACCGGGACAGGGGTCAGATACGCAGTATTTT. It yields the protein CASSALSPGQGSDTQYF.

This chain uses TRBV5-6 with TRBJ2-7, with TRBD2 as a possible D gene (6 bases). The V gene lost 0 bases and the J gene lost 0 bases, with 16 bases spanning the gap. Germline loops: CDR1 SGHDT, CDR2 YYEEEE. CDR3 size: 17 residues. CDR3: CASSLGGPRRGSYEQYF. The CDR3 nucleotides read TGTGCCAGCAGCTTGGGGGGACCTAGGCGGGGCTCCTACGAGCAGTACTTC.

The CDR3 coding sequence is TGTGCCAGCAGCTTAGGCCGAGTGGAGACCCAGTACTTC. Amino acids: CASSLGRVETQYF. The chain is built from TRBV7-2 and TRBJ2-5, with D uncertain. With 1 base removed from V and 5 bases from J, the gap between germline ends came to 8 bases. CDR3 size: 13 residues. Germline CDR1 is SGHTA and CDR2 is FQGNSA.

The genes are TRBV11-2 and TRBJ2-7, with no clear D. The CDR3 runs 13 residues. The V end lost 1 base, the J end lost 2 bases, and 6 bases lay between the germline ends. Germline V CDR1 and CDR2: SGHAT, FQNNGV. The CDR3 nucleotides read TGTGCCAGCAGCTTAGGGTGGGCCTACGAGCAGTACTTC. It encodes CASSLGWAYEQYF.

The rearrangement uses TRBV30 and TRBJ2-7, with D perhaps matching TRBD2 (6 bases). Trimming took off 4 bases at V and 4 bases at J, with 20 bases between the two ends. Germline V lookup: CDR1 GTSNPN, CDR2 SVGIG (reference sequence). The CDR3 is made up of 15 amino acids. The CDR3 is CAWTVQREVKYEQYF. The CDR3 coding sequence is TGTGCCTGGACCGTGCAAAGGGAGGTGAAATACGAGCAGTACTTC.

The chain joins TRBV7-2 to TRBJ2-6; 7 positions match TRBD1. This CDR3 region has 18 residues. CDR1 is SGHTA and CDR2 is FQGNSA in the germline V gene. Trimming at V came to 5 bases and at J to 0 bases, leaving 10 bases not matched to a gene. Written as DNA, the CDR3 is TGTGCCAGCAGCCCCCGGACAGGAGCTTACTCTGGGGCCAACGTCCTGACTTTC. Translation: CASSPRTGAYSGANVLTF.

The chain has TRBV7-8 and TRBJ1-2; 10 nucleotides match TRBD1. The CDR3 totals 14 residues. Trimming cost V 0 bases and J 8 bases; bases outside gene matches: 3. Germline assignment: CDR1 SGHVS and CDR2 FQNEAQ. This CDR3 reads CASSLAGQGQGYTF. The CDR3, as DNA: TGTGCCAGCAGCTTAGCGGGACAGGGGCAGGGCTACACCTTC.

The chain employs TRBV7-2 and TRBJ2-2, with 9 bases aligning to TRBD2. Germline loops: CDR1 SGHTA, CDR2 FQGNSA. The V segment lost 5 bases and the J segment 3 bases; nucleotides outside the gene matches: 4. CDR3 length: 15 amino acids. The CDR3 bases are TGTGCCAGCAGCGCGGGGGGGCATGACACCGGGGAGCTGTTTTTT. This codes for CASSAGGHDTGELFF.

V gene TRBV6-5 combines with J gene TRBJ2-7, with D maybe TRBD1 (5 bases). CDR3 length equals 13 residues. Per germline, CDR1 MNHEY and CDR2 SVGAGI. V lost 3 bases and J 1 base, leaving 7 bases between the germline ends. The DNA for the CDR3 is TGTGCCAGCAGTTATACAGGTTCCTACGAGCAGTACTTC. Encoded protein: CASSYTGSYEQYF.

The V gene is TRBV7-8, the J gene TRBJ2-6, with D maybe TRBD1 (6 bases). V was pared by 5 bases and J by 0 bases, with 17 bases between. The length of the CDR3 is 18 residues. Germline V gives CDR1 SGHVS, CDR2 FQNEAQ. CDR3 bases: TGTGCCAGCAGCACCTGGACAGCCCCCGTCTCTGGGGCCAACGTCCTGACTTTC. Its translation is CASSTWTAPVSGANVLTF. Looking up the rest from reference TRBV7-8 and TRBJ2-6 gives the full variable domain: GAGVSQSPRYKVAKRGQDVALRCDPISGHVSLFWYQQALGQGPEFLTYFQNEAQLDKSGLPSDRFFAERPEGSVSTLKIQRTQQEDSAVYLCASSTWTAPVSGANVLTFGAGSRLTVL.

The CDR3 sequence: CASSYGVRGLGEKLFF. In DNA, the CDR3 is TGTGCCAGCAGTTACGGTGTAAGGGGCCTCGGTGAAAAACTGTTTTTT. The chain carries TRBV6-6 and TRBJ1-4, with D tentatively TRBD1 (5 bases). The CDR3 extends over 16 amino acids. Germline CDR1 reads MNHNY; CDR2 reads SVGAGI (reference sequence). V shed 2 bases and J shed 7 bases, with 17 bases lying between them.

This clone came up once. The chain links TRBV28 to TRBJ1-3; D is undetermined. Trimming cost V 6 bases and J 0 bases, with 9 bases left between them. The CDR3 is 14 amino acids. Germline-derived CDR1 and CDR2 are MDHEN and SYDVKM. CDR3 bases: TGTGCCAGCAGCCCTACAGCCTCTGGAAACACCATATATTTT. This codes for CASSPTASGNTIYF.

About this clone: A much larger clone lies a single base off, so this may be a read error. The CDR3 sequence: CASSSTDTQYF. CDR3 bases: TGTGCCAGCAGCTCCACAGATACGCAGTATTTT. V usage is TRBV7-2 and J usage is TRBJ2-3; D not certain. Germline loops: CDR1 SGHTA, CDR2 FQGNSA. The germline V and J ends were trimmed by 4 bases and 2 bases, with 1 base remaining between them. This CDR3 is 11 amino acids long.

The CDR3 loop reads CASSYPGNYGYTF. The CDR3 coding sequence is TGTGCCAGCAGTTATCCAGGGAACTATGGCTACACCTTC. This chain links TRBV6-6 with TRBJ1-2, with a possible D match to TRBD1 (5 bases). V was cut by 3 bases and J by 2 bases, with 7 bases left in between. The CDR3 has 13 amino acids. Germline lookup yields CDR1 MNHNY and CDR2 SVGAGI (reference sequence).

The J gene is TRBJ2-1, the V gene TRBV7-9; D is unresolved. Between the trimmed V and J ends, which lost 4 bases and 4 bases, there was a span of 5 bases. Germline CDR1 and CDR2: SEHNR and FQNEAQ (reference sequence). The CDR3 runs to 12 residues. The CDR3 loop reads CASSSRYNEQFF. CDR3 nucleotide sequence: TGTGCCAGCAGCTCACGTTACAATGAGCAGTTCTTC.

This clone is judged medium-sized. The rearrangement joins TRBV6-6 to TRBJ1-5; 7 nucleotides line up with TRBD1. The CDR3 is made up of 16 amino acids. CDR1 is MNHNY, CDR2 SVGAGI, per germline (reference sequence). J was trimmed by 0 bases and V by 6 bases; bases with no gene match: 8. The CDR3 coding sequence is TGTGCCAGCAGCCCGGACAGGCTGAATAGCAATCAGCCCCAGCATTTT. Translated, it gives CASSPDRLNSNQPQHF.

This clone has more than one count but fewer than ten. The V call is TRBV30, the J call TRBJ2-5; the D gene is possibly TRBD1 (6 bases). The CDR3 runs 16 residues. Germline V lookup: CDR1 GTSNPN, CDR2 SVGIG (reference sequence). Trimming stripped 0 bases from V and 6 bases from J, with 20 bases between. CDR3: CAWSVYRQAGGQTQYF. CDR3 bases: TGTGCCTGGAGTGTATATAGACAGGCCGGTGGACAGACCCAGTACTTC.

This rearrangement joins TRBV6-1 to TRBJ1-2; tentatively, D is TRBD1 (5 bases). Trimming removed 0 bases from V and 6 bases from J, with 11 bases in between. The CDR3 is made up of 14 amino acids. Germline lookup yields CDR1 MNHNS and CDR2 SASEGT. The CDR3 protein is CASSEAGEFNGYTF. The CDR3 DNA follows: TGTGCCAGCAGTGAAGCAGGGGAGTTTAATGGCTACACCTTC.

The J gene is TRBJ1-2, the V gene TRBV29-1; 11 positions match TRBD1. V shed 7 bases and J 3 bases; nucleotides not matched to a gene: 4. The CDR3 runs 13 residues. In germline, CDR1 is SQVTM, CDR2 ANQGSEA. The CDR3 loop is CSGGQGDHYGYTF. The DNA for the CDR3 is TGCAGCGGGGGACAGGGGGACCACTATGGCTACACCTTC.

This rearrangement joins TRBV9 to TRBJ2-1, with TRBD1 as a possible D gene (6 bases). The CDR3 contains 15 residues. The V gene lost 4 bases and the J gene lost 3 bases, with 14 bases spanning the gap. The V gene's germline CDR1 is SGDLS and CDR2 YYNGEE. The CDR3 sequence: CASSPRQANYNEQFF. CDR3 sequence (DNA): TGTGCCAGCAGCCCGCGACAGGCAAACTACAATGAGCAGTTCTTC. The variable domain in full, completed from reference TRBV9 and TRBJ2-1, reads DSGVTQTPKHLITATGQRVTLRCSPRSGDLSVYWYQQSLDQGLQFLIQYYNGEERAKGNILERFSAQQFPDLHSELNLSSLELGDSALYFCASSPRQANYNEQFFGPGTRLTVL.